The sequence of this T cell receptor beta chain was determined in a study of blood T cells in healthy people across ages. Points from the study as a whole: Older age went with lower TCR beta diversity per million T cells, in a roughly linear way. Leaving the PBMCs unsorted stopped any conclusive comparison of naive versus antigen-experienced cells.

The ends were cut back, 1 base at V and 7 bases at J, with 11 bases in the middle. CDR3 length: 13 residues. Germline V gene lookup returns CDR1 MGHRA and CDR2 YSYEKL. Combining a sample-barcoded 5' primer with a J-beta primer mix, a second PCR ran for 7 to 11 cycles. Each TCR beta cDNA got a 12-nucleotide random molecular identifier. TCRdb processed the 5' RACE reads anew with MiXCR; each CDR3 protein has one entry. The table records approximately 820,000 distinct CDR3 sequences, roughly 44% of them present only once. This clonotype has a handful of counts. Its specificity is not known. Samples each had at least 5 micrograms of total RNA extracted.

The sequenced sample consisted of blood. The chain uses TRBV4-1 and TRBJ2-7, with D hard to call. This TCR was recovered from a man in his 60s in good health. The CDR3 DNA sequence: TGCGCCAGCAGCCAAGCCAACTACAATGAGCAGTACTTC. The encoded protein is CASSQANYNEQYF.